The 25 T cell receptor beta chains below all came from one sample that was sequenced in a study of PD-L1 blockade in urothelial cancer. TCRdb's copy holds only in-frame clones and misses some; the assay was immunoSEQ multiplex PCR. Among 100,000 or so clones, around 85% were seen once, and the ten largest hold about 2.2%. This material consisted of PBMCs, taken around atezolizumab (anti-PD-L1) treatment. The source of these receptors is a middle-aged man with urothelial cancer.

This clone was seen a few times. This chain links TRBV19 with TRBJ1-2; possibly TRBD1 for D (6 bases). CDR1 and CDR2 from the germline V gene are LNHDA and SQIVND (reference sequence). Trimming removed 8 bases at V and 0 bases at J, with 10 bases between. CDR3 size: 13 residues. CDR3 nucleotides: TGTGCCAGTCGGACAGACTCTAACTATGGCTACACCTTC. Encoded protein: CASRTDSNYGYTF.

The chain joins TRBV18 to TRBJ1-1, with TRBD1 as a possible D gene (6 bases). The CDR3 sequence is 14 residues long. Germline V CDR1 and CDR2: KGHSH, LQKENI. V lost 4 bases to trimming and J lost 7 bases, with 16 bases between them. The CDR3 DNA reads TGTGCCAGCTCACTGAAACAGGGTACGAATGAAGCTTTCTTT. Its protein product is CASSLKQGTNEAFF.

V is TRBV7-9 and J is TRBJ2-5; perhaps TRBD1 as D (5 bases). Germline assignment: CDR1 SEHNR and CDR2 FQNEAQ (reference sequence). The length of the CDR3 is 15 residues. V was trimmed by 0 bases and J by 5 bases, leaving 13 bases between them. CDR3 loop: CASSLAQALGETQYF. The DNA of the CDR3 is TGTGCCAGCAGCTTAGCACAGGCCCTTGGTGAGACCCAGTACTTC.

V gene TRBV6-1 combines with J gene TRBJ1-1; maybe TRBD1 (5 bases). The V and J ends lost 6 bases and 1 base respectively, with 12 bases between them. Germline V lookup: CDR1 MNHNS, CDR2 SASEGT. This CDR3 spans 14 amino acids. The CDR3 spells CASRDIWSNTEAFF. DNA of the CDR3: TGTGCCAGCAGGGACATCTGGTCGAACACTGAAGCTTTCTTT.

J is TRBJ1-4 and V is TRBV6-6, with a tentative D call TRBD1 (6 bases). The V and J ends lost 5 bases and 0 bases respectively, with 13 bases between them. The CDR3 is 16 residues long. CDR1 and CDR2 (germline): MNHNY, SVGAGI (reference sequence). The CDR3 is CASSPRDTATNEKLFF. The DNA of the CDR3 is TGTGCCAGCAGTCCTCGGGACACCGCAACTAATGAAAAACTGTTTTTT.

This sequence joins TRBV11-1 and TRBJ2-2; 7 bases agree with TRBD1. After removal of 11 bases from V and 4 bases from J, the junction contained 19 bases not matched to a gene. Germline lookup yields CDR1 SGHAT and CDR2 FQDESV (reference sequence). There are 17 residues in the CDR3. The CDR3: CASHPGTGTASTGELFF. CDR3 DNA: TGTGCCTCACATCCGGGAACCGGGACAGCATCCACCGGGGAGCTGTTTTTT.

The genes are TRBV5-1 and TRBJ2-7; 11 nucleotides agree with TRBD2. CDR1 SGHRS and CDR2 YFSETQ come from the germline V gene. This CDR3 is built from 16 residues. With 0 bases clipped from V and 4 bases from J, the junction kept 6 bases outside the gene matches. CDR3 in DNA: TGCGCCAGCAGCTTGGAGGGTAGCGGGAGGGGGTACGAGCAGTACTTC. This encodes CASSLEGSGRGYEQYF.

This chain connects TRBV11-2 to TRBJ1-4, with TRBD1 identical over 8 bases. Trimming took 3 bases from V and 7 from J; bases not matched to a gene: 4. The CDR3 is 14 amino acids. Germline V gene lookup returns CDR1 SGHAT and CDR2 FQNNGV. The CDR3 nucleotides read TGTGCCAGCAGCTTGGGGACAGGTTTTGAAAAACTGTTTTTT. This gives the protein CASSLGTGFEKLFF.

The J gene is TRBJ2-7, the V gene TRBV10-2, with 12 bases fitting TRBD2. Germline CDR1 reads WSHSY; CDR2 reads SAAADI. V was clipped by 5 bases and J by 4 bases; unmatched bases: 6. The CDR3 is 15 amino acids. The CDR3 bases are TGCGCCAGCAGTAAGGGGACTAGCGGGTCGTACGAGCAGTACTTC. It codes for CASSKGTSGSYEQYF.

The V gene is TRBV4-2, the J gene TRBJ2-7; D uncertain. The germline CDR1 and CDR2 sequences are LGHNA and YNFKEQ. The CDR3 sequence is 16 residues long. Trimming removed 1 base from V and 5 bases from J, with 18 bases in between. DNA of the CDR3: TGTGCCAGCAGCCAAGGCCTGTTGAGCGATAGGAACGAGCAGTACTTC. Amino acid sequence: CASSQGLLSDRNEQYF.

The chain recombines TRBV27 with TRBJ2-1, with 9 bases aligning to TRBD1. The CDR3 consists of 13 residues. J gave up 8 bases and V 5 bases, and 4 bases lay outside the gene matches. Germline V gene data show CDR1 as MNHEY and CDR2 as SMNVEV (reference sequence). In DNA, the CDR3 is TGTGCCAGCAGTATTACAGGGGGCGATGAGCAGTTCTTC. Its translation is CASSITGGDEQFF.

Only a few counts were recorded for this clone. The CDR3 DNA sequence: TGCGCCAGCAGCTTGGGACTAGTGGCGAACAATGAGCAGTTCTTC. It yields the protein CASSLGLVANNEQFF. The chain couples TRBV5-1 to TRBJ2-1; weak D call: TRBD2 (6 bases). The V gene's germline CDR1 is SGHRS and CDR2 YFSETQ. V was pared by 0 bases and J by 5 bases, with 12 bases between. This CDR3 is built from 15 residues.

The chain combines TRBV5-6 with TRBJ1-5; TRBD1 agrees at 8 bases. The CDR3 contains 18 residues. CDR1 is SGHDT, CDR2 YYEEEE, per germline. The V segment lost 4 bases and the J segment 7 bases; nucleotides outside the gene matches: 19. CDR3 region: CASSQRQGARRPFQPQHF. The CDR3, as DNA: TGTGCCAGCAGCCAGAGGCAGGGGGCCCGCCGGCCTTTCCAGCCCCAGCATTTT.

This clone was observed a handful of times. The V gene is TRBV6-1, the J gene TRBJ1-1, with D unclear. In germline, CDR1 is MNHNS, CDR2 SASEGT. This CDR3 has 15 amino acids. The ends were cut back, 2 bases at V and 0 bases at J, with 10 bases in the middle. The CDR3, as DNA: TGTGCCAGCAGTGAAAGGCCGGGGATGAACACTGAAGCTTTCTTT. Its protein product is CASSERPGMNTEAFF.

The chain combines TRBV29-1 with TRBJ2-5; D possibly corresponds to TRBD1 (6 bases). V lost 6 bases to trimming and J lost 3 bases, with 14 bases between them. CDR1 is SQVTM, CDR2 ANQGSEA, per germline. The CDR3 has 13 residues. CDR3 sequence (DNA): TGCAGCGTCCGGCGGACAGCAAAAGAGACCCAGTACTTC. Translation: CSVRRTAKETQYF.

The gene calls are TRBV6-5 and TRBJ1-2, with D possibly being TRBD1 (6 bases). The CDR3 runs to 12 residues. The ends were cut back, 7 bases at V and 0 bases at J, with 6 bases in the middle. The V gene's germline CDR1 is MNHEY and CDR2 SVGAGI. Here the CDR3 DNA reads TGTGCCAGCAAGGGGGCTAACTATGGCTACACCTTC. This codes for CASKGANYGYTF.

V usage is TRBV28 and J usage is TRBJ1-5; D remains ambiguous. CDR3 size: 16 residues. The V gene's germline CDR1 is MDHEN and CDR2 SYDVKM. V lost 3 bases and J lost 1, with 13 bases in between. The CDR3 nucleotides are TGTGCCAGCAGTTTGCAGAGCGGAATAAGCAATCAGCCCCAGCATTTT. This sequence encodes CASSLQSGISNQPQHF. Using reference TRBV28 and TRBJ1-5 for the parts outside the CDR3, the full variable domain is DVKVTQSSRYLVKRTGEKVFLECVQDMDHENMFWYRQDPGLGLRLIYFSYDVKMKEKGDIPEGYSVSREKKERFSLILESASTNQTSMYLCASSLQSGISNQPQHFGDGTRLSIL.

This chain joins TRBV28 and TRBJ1-1, with D possibly matching TRBD1 (6 bases). Germline CDR1 reads MDHEN; CDR2 reads SYDVKM. The CDR3 contains 13 residues. Trimming took 4 bases from V and 4 from J, leaving 10 bases between them. CDR3 in DNA: TGTGCCAGCAGTTCACCAGGGGTCACTGAAGCTTTCTTT. It translates to CASSSPGVTEAFF.

The chain's CDR3 is CASSYAVREREQFF. CDR3 in DNA: TGTGCCAGCAGTTACGCCGTTAGGGAGCGGGAGCAGTTCTTC. The J gene is TRBJ2-1, the V gene TRBV6-6, with D possibly TRBD2 on 5 matching bases. The CDR3 length is 14 residues. Deletions cut 2 bases from V and 10 bases from J, with 15 bases between. Germline-derived CDR1 and CDR2 are MNHNY and SVGAGI (reference sequence).

J is TRBJ2-5 and V is TRBV21-1; TRBD2 reflects the table's D call only, with no check against the DNA. TRBV21-1 has pseudogene status. The CDR3 is made up of 17 amino acids. The CDR3 spells CASSKDRRTSGQETQYF. The CDR3 DNA sequence: TGTGCCAGCAGCAAAGATAGAAGGACTAGCGGGCAAGAGACCCAGTACTTC.

V and J are TRBV30 and TRBJ1-6; a possible D gene is TRBD1 (5 bases). This CDR3 spans 14 amino acids. Trimming took off 3 bases at V and 10 bases at J, with 16 bases between the two ends. The germline gives CDR1 GTSNPN, CDR2 SVGIG (reference sequence). The CDR3 loop is CAWSGQGIGSPLHF. The CDR3 region has the DNA TGTGCCTGGAGCGGGCAGGGCATAGGATCACCCCTCCACTTT. Together with reference TRBV30 and TRBJ1-6, the CDR3 gives the full variable domain: SQTIHQWPATLVQPVGSPLSLECTVEGTSNPNLYWYRQAAGRGLQLLFYSVGIGQISSEVPQNLSASRPQDRQFILSSKKLLLSDSGFYLCAWSGQGIGSPLHFGNGTRLTVT.

The gene calls are TRBV7-2 and TRBJ2-1, with 13 bases lining up with TRBD2. Germline values: CDR1 SGHTA, CDR2 FQGNSA. This CDR3 has 19 amino acids. Unmatched junction bases numbered 17, after V lost 5 bases and J lost 7 bases. The CDR3 bases are TGTGCCAGCAGCCTTTTCCGCGGGACTAGCGGGATCTTTGGAAATGAGCAGTTCTTC. This translates into CASSLFRGTSGIFGNEQFF.

The chain has TRBV5-6 and TRBJ1-1; TRBD1 aligns across 7 bases. The CDR3 is made up of 14 amino acids. The V gene's germline CDR1 is SGHDT and CDR2 YYEEEE. Trimming removed 1 base from V and 5 bases from J; junction bases left unmatched: 5. CDR3 DNA: TGTGCCAGCAGCTTGCCAGGGGGTATTACTGAAGCTTTCTTT. This gives the protein CASSLPGGITEAFF. The entire variable domain, with the rest obtained from reference TRBV5-6 and TRBJ1-1, is as follows: DAGVTQSPTHLIKTRGQQVTLRCSPKSGHDTVSWYQQALGQGPQFIFQYYEEEERQRGNFPDRFSGHQFPNYSSELNVNALLLGDSALYLCASSLPGGITEAFFGQGTRLTVV.

The genes are TRBV7-2 and TRBJ1-4, with a weak D call TRBD1 (5 bases). Germline CDR1 and CDR2: SGHTA and FQGNSA. Trimming removed 4 bases from V and 10 bases from J, with 16 bases in between. This CDR3 has 14 amino acids. CDR3 in DNA: TGTGCCAGCAGCTCGGAATACGCGGGGGGAAAACTGTTTTTT. It translates to CASSSEYAGGKLFF.

The J gene is TRBJ1-2, the V gene TRBV28; the D gene is possibly TRBD1 (5 bases). V dropped 7 bases and J dropped 8 bases, with 14 bases sitting between them. This CDR3 has 12 residues. CDR1 MDHEN and CDR2 SYDVKM come from the germline V gene. The CDR3 region is CASNPGHVGYTF. The CDR3 coding sequence is TGTGCCAGCAACCCCGGACACGTCGGCTACACCTTC.